The 13 T cell receptor beta chains below all came from one sample that was sequenced in a study of blood T cells in healthy people across ages. Alongside a J-beta primer mix, a sample-barcoded 5' primer served in a second PCR lasting roughly 7 to 11 cycles. TCRdb reanalysed the 5' RACE reads using MiXCR and keeps one entry per CDR3 protein. The sample has approximately 1.5 million distinct CDR3 sequences; approximately 32% are singletons. The sequenced material came from blood. These receptors were obtained from a woman aged 25 to 39 in good health.

The table lists this clonotype with many counts. The V and J genes are TRBV20-1 and TRBJ2-5; D gene uncertain. The V end was cut by 3 bases, the J end by 4 bases, with 12 bases between. CDR1 and CDR2 from the germline V gene are DFQATT and SNEGSKA (reference sequence). This CDR3 spans 13 amino acids. The CDR3 nucleotides read TGCAGTGCTAGCTCGGACGGCGGAGAGACCCAGTACTTC. Protein sequence: CSASSDGGETQYF.

The chain uses TRBV9 and TRBJ1-6, with no clear D. This CDR3 is 14 amino acids long. Trimming removed 0 bases from V and 13 bases from J, with 14 bases in between. Germline CDR1 is SGDLS and CDR2 is YYNGEE. Written as DNA, the CDR3 is TGTGCCAGCAGCGTAGATAGCTCCGGAGCCCCCCTCCACTTT. Its protein is CASSVDSSGAPLHF.

For this clonotype: Given a much more abundant clone one base away, this may be a read error. The rearrangement uses TRBV20-1 and TRBJ2-1; D could derive from TRBD1 or TRBD2 (5 bases each). The V gene lost 4 bases and the J gene lost 9 bases, with 10 bases spanning the gap. CDR1 and CDR2 (germline): DFQATT, SNEGSKA (reference sequence). CDR3 length equals 11 residues. This chain's CDR3 is CSATGSGEQFF. CDR3 coding DNA: TGCAGTGCTACAGGGAGTGGTGAGCAGTTCTTC.

This chain links TRBV30 with TRBJ1-1; the D gene is possibly TRBD1 (5 bases). This CDR3 comprises 13 residues. V was cut by 4 bases and J by 4 bases, with 13 bases left in between. Looked up from germline, CDR1 is GTSNPN and CDR2 is SVGIG (reference sequence). CDR3 sequence: CAWKAGLVTEAFF. DNA of the CDR3: TGTGCCTGGAAGGCAGGGTTGGTCACTGAAGCTTTCTTT.

The CDR3 loop is CASTPRAQETQYF. The CDR3 DNA is TGTGCCAGCACCCCTAGGGCTCAAGAGACCCAGTACTTC. This chain connects TRBV7-6 to TRBJ2-5; D gene uncertain. The CDR3 totals 13 residues. Trimming stripped 7 bases from V and 2 bases from J, with 11 bases between. Germline V CDR1 and CDR2: SGHVS, FNYEAQ. The whole variable domain, remainder taken from reference TRBV7-6 and TRBJ2-5, is GAGVSQSPRYKVTKRGQDVALRCDPISGHVSLYWYRQALGQGPEFLTYFNYEAQQDKSGLPNDRFSAERPEGSISTLTIQRTEQRDSAMYRCASTPRAQETQYFGPGTRLLVL.

This chain's CDR3 is CSAGRGAFF. The CDR3 DNA reads TGCAGTGCTGGGCGGGGAGCTTTCTTT. V usage is TRBV20-1 and J usage is TRBJ1-1; D call uncertain. There are 9 residues in the CDR3. Germline V gene lookup returns CDR1 DFQATT and CDR2 SNEGSKA (reference sequence). Between the trimmed V and J ends, which lost 5 bases and 10 bases, there was a span of 8 bases.

With regard to this clonotype: The junction and the germline gene differ at one end; a read error may be behind it. The chain joins TRBV12-3 or TRBV12-4 to TRBJ2-1; D is ambiguous. This CDR3 is 14 amino acids long. The CDR3 here is CAGSFTSSYNEQFF. The CDR3 nucleotides are TGTGCCGGCAGTTTTACGAGCTCCTACAATGAGCAGTTCTTC.

The V gene is TRBV10-3, the J gene TRBJ2-5; 10 bases agree with TRBD2. This CDR3 region has 13 residues. From germline, CDR1 is ENHRY and CDR2 SYGVKD. J gave up 4 bases and V 6 bases, and 2 bases lay outside the gene matches. Written as DNA, the CDR3 is TGTGCCATCAGGAGGACTAGCGGAGAGACCCAGTACTTC. Protein sequence: CAIRRTSGETQYF.

The chain's CDR3 is CASSQEPWQGGNQPQHF. The CDR3 nucleotides are TGCGCCAGCAGCCAAGAGCCTTGGCAGGGCGGCAATCAGCCCCAGCATTTT. The J gene is TRBJ1-5, the V gene TRBV4-1, with a weak D call TRBD1 (5 bases). In germline, CDR1 is MGHRA, CDR2 YSYEKL. Trimming took off 0 bases at V and 2 bases at J, with 14 bases between the two ends. This CDR3 is built from 17 residues.

The V and J genes are TRBV6-1 and TRBJ2-1; 7 bases line up with TRBD2. The CDR3 runs 16 residues. After removal of 8 bases from V and 3 bases from J, the junction contained 13 bases not matched to a gene. Per germline, CDR1 MNHNS and CDR2 SASEGT. The CDR3 here is CASGMNRGVSYNEQFF. The CDR3 nucleotides are TGTGCCAGCGGGATGAATCGGGGGGTGAGCTACAATGAGCAGTTCTTC.

This chain links TRBV20-1 with TRBJ2-5; D might be TRBD2 (5 bases). With 0 bases removed from V and 5 bases from J, the gap between germline ends came to 10 bases. This CDR3 is built from 13 residues. CDR1 DFQATT and CDR2 SNEGSKA come from the germline V gene (reference sequence). This chain's CDR3 is CSARDPGWETQYF. In nucleotides, the CDR3 is TGCAGTGCTAGAGATCCGGGGTGGGAGACCCAGTACTTC.

In its sample, this clonotype was seen a few times. The chain is built from TRBV6-2 or TRBV6-3 and TRBJ2-7, with TRBD2 matching 12 bases. Germline CDR1 and CDR2: MNHEY and SVGEGT. The CDR3 has 18 residues. With 0 bases clipped from V and 1 base from J, the junction kept 7 bases outside the gene matches. CDR3 nucleotide sequence: TGTGCCAGCAGTTACTCGTTACTAGCGGGGGGAGGTTCCTACGAGCAGTACTTC. Encoded protein: CASSYSLLAGGGSYEQYF.

This chain joins TRBV9 and TRBJ2-5; 12 bases fit TRBD2. The germline CDR1 and CDR2 sequences are SGDLS and YYNGEE. The CDR3 consists of 17 residues. The V gene end was trimmed by 4 bases and the J gene end by 4 bases; junction bases not matched to a gene: 11. The CDR3 is CASSLPTSGGDRETQYF. CDR3 coding DNA: TGTGCCAGCAGCTTGCCGACTAGCGGGGGTGACCGAGAGACCCAGTACTTC.